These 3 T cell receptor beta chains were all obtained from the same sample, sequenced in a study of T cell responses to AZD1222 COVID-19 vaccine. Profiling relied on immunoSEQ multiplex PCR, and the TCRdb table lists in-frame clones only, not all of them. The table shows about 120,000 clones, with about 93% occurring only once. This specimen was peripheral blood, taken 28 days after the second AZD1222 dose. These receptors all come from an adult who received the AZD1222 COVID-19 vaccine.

Written as DNA, the CDR3 is TGCGCCAGCAGTCAAGTCCGGAATGAAAATGAAAAACTGTTTTTT. Translated: CASSQVRNENEKLFF. The V gene is TRBV23-1, the J gene TRBJ1-4; D is uncertain. TRBV23-1 is an ORF; its function is uncertain. CDR3 size: 15 residues. Trimming stripped 2 bases from V and 5 bases from J, with 12 bases between.

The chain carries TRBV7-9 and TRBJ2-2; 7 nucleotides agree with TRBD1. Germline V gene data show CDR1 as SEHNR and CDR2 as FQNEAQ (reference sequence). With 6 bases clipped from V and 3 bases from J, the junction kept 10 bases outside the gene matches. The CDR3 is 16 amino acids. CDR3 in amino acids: CASSLYTGQHTGELFF. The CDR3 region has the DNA TGTGCCAGCAGTTTATACACGGGACAGCACACCGGGGAGCTGTTTTTT.

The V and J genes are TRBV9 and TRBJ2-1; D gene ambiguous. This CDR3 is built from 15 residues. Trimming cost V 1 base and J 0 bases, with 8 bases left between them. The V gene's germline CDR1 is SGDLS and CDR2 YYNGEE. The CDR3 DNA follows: TGTGCCAGCAGCGTACGGGCTGACTCCTACAATGAGCAGTTCTTC. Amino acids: CASSVRADSYNEQFF.